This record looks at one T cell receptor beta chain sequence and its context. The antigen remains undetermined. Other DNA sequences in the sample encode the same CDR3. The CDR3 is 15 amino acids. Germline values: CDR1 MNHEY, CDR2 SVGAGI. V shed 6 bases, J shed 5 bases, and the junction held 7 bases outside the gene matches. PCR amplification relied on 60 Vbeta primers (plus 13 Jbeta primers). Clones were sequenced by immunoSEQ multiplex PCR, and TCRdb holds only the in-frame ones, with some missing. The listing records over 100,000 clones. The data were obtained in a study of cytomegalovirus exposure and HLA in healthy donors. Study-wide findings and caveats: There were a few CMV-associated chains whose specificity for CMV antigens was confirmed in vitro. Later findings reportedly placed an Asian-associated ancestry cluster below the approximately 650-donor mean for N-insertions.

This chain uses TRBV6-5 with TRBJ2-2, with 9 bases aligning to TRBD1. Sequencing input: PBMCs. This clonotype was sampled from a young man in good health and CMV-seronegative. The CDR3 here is CASSLGTGITGELFF. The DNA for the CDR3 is TGTGCCAGCAGCCTTGGGACAGGGATTACCGGGGAGCTGTTTTTT.